This TCR beta chain was sequenced during a study of T cell responses to AZD1222 COVID-19 vaccine. Study overall: Analyses pooled second doses at about 4 or about 12 weeks. Study results and limitations: Unmutated variant regions are reportedly targeted by nearly half of spike-specific TCRs. The donors showed a predominance of white British ancestry and of females, with possible underestimation of clonal diversity.

Germline-derived CDR1 and CDR2 are LGHDT and YNNKEL (reference sequence). Trimming shortened V by 1 base and J by 6 bases, and 13 bases separated the two germline ends. The CDR3 contains 15 residues. This clone has only one observation. What it binds is unknown. Profiled with immunoSEQ multiplex PCR; TCRdb holds only in-frame clones, not every one. The sample holds roughly 140,000 clones; roughly 91% are singletons and the top ten take approximately 5.3%. The material sequenced was peripheral blood, taken on day 0 of AZD1222 vaccination. The source is an adult in good health. The gene calls are TRBV3-1 (or the pseudogene TRBV3-2) and TRBJ1-5, with a possible D match to TRBD1 (5 bases). Here the CDR3 DNA reads TGTGCCAGCAGCCAAGGTCTGGGACTCAGTCAGCCCCAGCATTTT. It translates to CASSQGLGLSQPQHF.